The clone carrying this T cell receptor (beta chain) has ten or more counts. What it recognizes is unknown. The record originates from a study of T-cell reconstitution after alpha-beta-depleted transplantation in children. Unique molecular identifiers were used to barcode this TCRbeta library. MiXCR, applied by TCRdb to the PCR reads, yields one record per CDR3 protein. The data hold about 32,000 distinct CDR3 sequences, with about 7% observed a single time. Study-wide results and caveats: When one year had passed after transplant, most T-cell counts and diversity came from newly produced T cells. Expanded graft clones numbering several hundred reportedly gave rise to alpha-beta T cells about two months after transplant.

The sequence was collected from a child younger than two who had a stem cell transplant for acute myeloid leukemia, so the T cells may come from the graft donor. The sequencing used peripheral blood, collected 60 days after TCRalphabeta/CD19-depleted stem cell transplant.

In DNA, the CDR3 is TGTGCCAGCAGTAAGGACAGGGGCGATGGCTACACCTTC. The encoded protein is CASSKDRGDGYTF. The chain recombines TRBV28 with TRBJ1-2; 9 bases line up with TRBD1. The CDR3 spans 13 residues. Germline CDR1 and CDR2: MDHEN and SYDVKM. V lost 5 bases to trimming and J lost 6 bases; unmatched junction nucleotides: 4.